This TCR beta chain was recorded in a study of T cell changes during pregnancy in multiple sclerosis. CDR1 and CDR2 from the germline V gene are SGDLS and YYNGEE. V was trimmed by 8 bases and J by 4 bases, leaving 13 bases between them. There are 13 residues in the CDR3. Profiled with immunoSEQ multiplex PCR; TCRdb holds only in-frame clones, not every one. The sample holds about 8,000 clones, about nine tenths seen once. The chain uses TRBV9 and TRBJ1-5; D gene unclear. This clonotype was sampled from a female donor in good health, enrolled as a control in a pregnancy study. The sample in question was CD8+ T cells from peripheral blood mononuclear cells, obtained in the first trimester of pregnancy. The CDR3 DNA reads as TGTGCCAGACCCGGGGAGGATAATCAGCCCCAGCATTTT. Its protein is CARPGEDNQPQHF.